Listed below are T cell receptor beta chains from one sample, sequenced in a study of T cells expressing NK-cell markers. Reprocessing the 5' RACE reads, TCRdb reports a single entry for every CDR3 protein and omits DNA. Its table records about 550,000 distinct CDR3 sequences. The sequencing input was blood T cells: a sorted CD56 or NKG2C T cell subset, CD4+ or CD8+ T cells, or bulk PBMC T cells (not recorded which). The receptors come from a man aged 18-30 years in good health. The CDR3 runs from the conserved cysteine through the conserved F or W. Fields, in order: J gene, V gene, CDR3 length, CDR3 protein.

j_call: TRBJ1-2; v_call: TRBV24-1; cdr3_length: 11; cdr3_aa: CATSTGVGYTF
j_call: TRBJ2-7; v_call: TRBV20-1; cdr3_length: 16; cdr3_aa: CSARGVLASKRYEQYF
j_call: TRBJ2-3; v_call: TRBV27; cdr3_length: 16; cdr3_aa: CASSLPQGIGTDTQYF
j_call: TRBJ2-1; v_call: TRBV4-2; cdr3_length: 15; cdr3_aa: CASSQDLLGGNEQFF
j_call: TRBJ1-3; v_call: TRBV4-2; cdr3_length: 15; cdr3_aa: CASMTGDSSGNTIYF
j_call: TRBJ2-1; v_call: TRBV7-3; cdr3_length: 15; cdr3_aa: CASSSGTSPYNEQFF
j_call: TRBJ2-3; v_call: TRBV5-1; cdr3_length: 15; cdr3_aa: CASSWGTAGGDTQYF
j_call: TRBJ1-2; v_call: TRBV11-3; cdr3_length: 14; cdr3_aa: CASSLDSGNYGYTF
j_call: TRBJ2-5; v_call: TRBV30; cdr3_length: 15; cdr3_aa: CAWSPWDRGKETQYF
j_call: TRBJ2-1; v_call: TRBV12-3/TRBV12-4; cdr3_length: 14; cdr3_aa: CATELAAAYNEQFF
j_call: TRBJ2-7; v_call: TRBV7-2; cdr3_length: 14; cdr3_aa: CASSGSSGRGEQYF
j_call: TRBJ1-4; v_call: TRBV11-2; cdr3_length: 16; cdr3_aa: CASSSYRDRGNEKLFF
j_call: TRBJ2-5; v_call: TRBV7-2; cdr3_length: 13; cdr3_aa: CASLLGQQETQYF
j_call: TRBJ2-3; v_call: TRBV7-3; cdr3_length: 16; cdr3_aa: CASSLLAGGYTDTQYF
j_call: TRBJ2-1; v_call: TRBV6-2/TRBV6-3; cdr3_length: 13; cdr3_aa: CASRGPGYNEQFF
j_call: TRBJ1-1; v_call: TRBV30; cdr3_length: 11; cdr3_aa: CAWSVQVEAFF
j_call: TRBJ2-1; v_call: TRBV20-1; cdr3_length: 14; cdr3_aa: CSALLAGGPDEQFF
j_call: TRBJ2-1; v_call: TRBV20-1; cdr3_length: 14; cdr3_aa: CSASGTRIYNEQFF
j_call: TRBJ2-1; v_call: TRBV7-9; cdr3_length: 15; cdr3_aa: CADSTGDRGTNEQFF
j_call: TRBJ2-3; v_call: TRBV4-3; cdr3_length: 16; cdr3_aa: CASSQGEGARTDTQYF
j_call: TRBJ2-5; v_call: TRBV4-2; cdr3_length: 16; cdr3_aa: CASSQDTWVGQETQYF
j_call: TRBJ2-3; v_call: TRBV27; cdr3_length: 16; cdr3_aa: CASSPPGLAGGNTQYF
j_call: TRBJ2-3; v_call: TRBV27; cdr3_length: 11; cdr3_aa: CASSLSGFQYF
j_call: TRBJ2-1; v_call: TRBV7-9; cdr3_length: 19; cdr3_aa: CASSLDLGLAGGRGGEQFF
j_call: TRBJ2-5; v_call: TRBV6-5; cdr3_length: 14; cdr3_aa: CASSFSGRKETQYF